The clone carrying this T cell receptor beta chain was seen only a few times. The antigen is unknown. It was through 5'RACE template switching that TCR cDNA was made, with a universal primer site and UMIs added. TCRdb re-called the 5' RACE reads through MiXCR, storing one row per CDR3 protein. Of about 500,000 distinct CDR3 sequences in the sample, about 15% were seen once. This entry comes from a study of T cells after yellow fever vaccination. Study-level background: Preparing low-cell-number fractions relied on SMART-Seq v4 Ultra Low Input.

V lost 4 bases and J lost 5; bases outside the gene matches: 8. This CDR3 has 16 amino acids. Germline V gene sequence: CDR1 SGHTA, CDR2 FQGNSA. Study findings and constraints: Any FACS-sorted repertoire could hold abundant clonotypes that contaminate it from the bulk population. After the booster, 95% to 98% of CD4 and more than 75% of CD8 primary-response clones were re-detected.

The rearrangement joins TRBV7-2 to TRBJ1-6, with 7 nucleotides matching TRBD1. The source material was PBMCs, sampled roughly 5 days after the first yellow fever vaccination. This sequence originates from a man in his late teens or twenties who received the YFV17D yellow fever vaccine. The CDR3 DNA is TGTGCCAGCAGCTCAAGACAGGGCCGGGATAATTCACCCCTCCACTTT. The encoded protein is CASSSRQGRDNSPLHF.